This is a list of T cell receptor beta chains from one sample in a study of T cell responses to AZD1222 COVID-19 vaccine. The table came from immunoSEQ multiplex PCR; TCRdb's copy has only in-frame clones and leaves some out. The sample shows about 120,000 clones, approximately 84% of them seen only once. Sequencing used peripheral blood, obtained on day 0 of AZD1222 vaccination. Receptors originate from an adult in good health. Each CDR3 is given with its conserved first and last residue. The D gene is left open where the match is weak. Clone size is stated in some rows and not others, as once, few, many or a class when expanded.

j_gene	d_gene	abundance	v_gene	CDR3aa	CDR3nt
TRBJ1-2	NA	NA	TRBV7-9	CASSLDLAGGGYTF	TGTGCCAGCAGCTTAGATTTGGCGGGAGGGGGCTACACCTTC
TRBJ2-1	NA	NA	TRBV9	CASRKEPGANYNEQFF	TGTGCCAGCAGGAAGGAGCCGGGAGCGAACTACAATGAGCAGTTCTTC
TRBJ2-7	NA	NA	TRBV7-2	CASSLSAGSSYEQYF	TGTGCCAGCAGCTTATCGGCAGGGAGCTCCTACGAGCAGTACTTC
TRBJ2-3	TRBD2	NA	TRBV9	CASSEDPLAGGLNTQYF	TGTGCCAGCAGCGAGGACCCACTAGCGGGGGGGCTTAATACGCAGTATTTT
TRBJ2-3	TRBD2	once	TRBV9	CASSVVGTSGDTQYF	TGTGCCAGCAGCGTAGTAGGGACTAGTGGAGATACGCAGTATTTT
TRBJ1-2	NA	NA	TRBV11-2	CASSFGGGYGYTF	TGTGCCAGCAGCTTCGGGGGTGGCTATGGCTACACCTTC
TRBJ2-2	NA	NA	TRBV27	CASWAQRTTYGGELFF	TGTGCCAGTTGGGCCCAAAGGACTACCTATGGCGGGGAGCTGTTTTTT
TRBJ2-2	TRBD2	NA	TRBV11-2	CATQRGGNGELFF	TGTGCCACGCAGCGGGGGGGCAACGGGGAGCTGTTTTTT
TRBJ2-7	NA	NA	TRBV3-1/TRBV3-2	CASSRTDYEQYF	TGTGCCAGCAGCCGGACAGACTACGAGCAGTACTTC
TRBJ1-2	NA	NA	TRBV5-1	CASTLEGRGGDGYTF	TGCGCCAGCACCCTGGAGGGGAGAGGAGGGGATGGCTACACCTTC
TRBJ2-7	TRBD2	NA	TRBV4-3	CASSPDGEGYEQYF	TGCGCCAGCAGCCCGGACGGGGAGGGTTACGAGCAGTACTTC
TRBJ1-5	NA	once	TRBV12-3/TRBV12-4	CASRTVGQPQHF	TGTGCCAGCAGGACTGTGGGACAGCCCCAGCATTTT
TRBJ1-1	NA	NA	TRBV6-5	CASRRRTEAFF	TGTGCCAGCAGGAGAAGGACTGAAGCTTTCTTT
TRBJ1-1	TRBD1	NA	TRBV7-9	CASSLAQGLDTEAFF	TGTGCCAGCAGCTTAGCACAGGGGCTGGACACTGAAGCTTTCTTT